This entry lists 26 T cell receptor beta chains sequenced from one sample in a study of lymphopenia after photon versus proton radiotherapy. TCRdb's table, derived via immunoSEQ multiplex PCR, lists solely in-frame clones and lacks some. Among some 44,000 clones listed, about 83% were seen once. The sequences come from peripheral blood, collected from a patient treated with proton-based radiotherapy. The receptors originated from a woman in her 70s with pancreatic cancer.

The CDR3 here is CASSLSGRLNEKLFF. The CDR3, as DNA: TGTGCCAGCAGTTTAAGCGGCAGGTTAAATGAAAAACTGTTTTTT. The rearrangement uses TRBV28 and TRBJ1-4; no clear D gene. Trimming cost V 2 bases and J 5 bases, with 12 bases left between them. CDR3 length equals 15 residues. Germline lookup yields CDR1 MDHEN and CDR2 SYDVKM.

As DNA, the CDR3 is TGCAGCGTGGAGACAGGGATAAACTATGGCTACACCTTC. It is translated as CSVETGINYGYTF. The chain employs TRBV29-1 and TRBJ1-2, with 7 bases that match TRBD1. Germline CDR1 SQVTM, CDR2 ANQGSEA. This CDR3 spans 13 amino acids. The J segment lost 2 bases and the V segment lost 6 bases, leaving 6 bases of the junction unmatched.

V is TRBV11-3 and J is TRBJ2-2; 7 nucleotides match TRBD2. Germline loops: CDR1 SGHNT, CDR2 YENEEA. The CDR3 consists of 14 residues. V gave up 3 bases and J gave up 6 bases; unmatched junction bases: 4. This chain's CDR3 is CASSFGLEPGELFF. In nucleotides, the CDR3 is TGTGCCAGCAGCTTCGGACTAGAGCCCGGGGAGCTGTTTTTT.

The chain combines TRBV7-6 with TRBJ2-2; D may match TRBD1 or TRBD2 (6 bases each). This CDR3 is 15 amino acids long. Per the germline V gene, CDR1 is SGHVS and CDR2 is FNYEAQ. Trimming cost V 3 bases and J 5 bases, with 13 bases left between them. CDR3 protein: CASSLLGGETGELFF. Here the CDR3 DNA reads TGTGCCAGCAGCTTGTTGGGGGGCGAGACCGGGGAGCTGTTTTTT.

This rearrangement joins TRBV5-8 to TRBJ2-1; TRBD1 is a possible D gene (6 bases). V was clipped by 5 bases and J by 5 bases, with 14 bases between them. The CDR3 is made up of 14 amino acids. Looked up from germline, CDR1 is SGHTS and CDR2 is YDEGEE. The DNA for the CDR3 is TGTGCCAGCAGTAGAGGGGGTCTCCACAATGAGCAGTTCTTC. Translation: CASSRGGLHNEQFF.

The rearrangement links TRBV7-3 to TRBJ1-6; the D gene is possibly TRBD1 (6 bases). The germline V gene has CDR1 SGHTA and CDR2 FQGTGA. With 5 bases removed from V and 7 bases from J, the gap between germline ends came to 18 bases. The CDR3 spans 16 residues. The CDR3 sequence: CASSPRRRDTNSPLHF. The CDR3 DNA is TGTGCCAGCAGCCCCCGCCGCCGGGACACAAATTCACCCCTCCACTTT.

V and J are TRBV28 and TRBJ2-5; D is ambiguous. The CDR3 contains 15 residues. Between the trimmed V and J ends, which lost 0 bases and 4 bases, there was a span of 12 bases. The germline V gene has CDR1 MDHEN and CDR2 SYDVKM. Here the CDR3 reads CASSLWGNERETQYF. CDR3 coding DNA: TGTGCCAGCAGTTTATGGGGTAATGAGAGAGAGACCCAGTACTTC. Based on the CDR3 plus reference TRBV28 and TRBJ2-5, the full variable domain is DVKVTQSSRYLVKRTGEKVFLECVQDMDHENMFWYRQDPGLGLRLIYFSYDVKMKEKGDIPEGYSVSREKKERFSLILESASTNQTSMYLCASSLWGNERETQYFGPGTRLLVL.

The J gene is TRBJ2-7, the V gene TRBV10-3; D is possibly TRBD1 (6 bases). Trimming shortened V by 6 bases and J by 4 bases, and 10 bases separated the two germline ends. CDR3 size: 12 residues. Germline V gene sequence: CDR1 ENHRY, CDR2 SYGVKD. CDR3 protein: CAISETGYEQYF. In nucleotides, the CDR3 is TGTGCCATCAGCGAAACAGGGTACGAGCAGTACTTC.

This clone came up many times. The rearrangement joins TRBV27 to TRBJ2-2; tentatively, D is TRBD1 (5 bases). This CDR3 is 12 amino acids long. The V end lost 7 bases, the J end lost 6 bases, and 9 bases lay between the germline ends. From germline, CDR1 is MNHEY and CDR2 SMNVEV (reference sequence). The CDR3 sequence: CASTGLAGELFF. Here the CDR3 DNA reads TGTGCCAGCACAGGGCTGGCCGGGGAGCTGTTTTTT.

The V gene is TRBV30, the J gene TRBJ2-7; D may be TRBD1 (6 bases). This CDR3 spans 14 amino acids. Germline loops: CDR1 GTSNPN, CDR2 SVGIG (reference sequence). Trimming left V 4 bases short and J 2 bases short, with 15 bases between. The CDR3 spells CAWTLGQLTYEQYF. The CDR3 DNA follows: TGTGCCTGGACCCTCGGACAGCTTACCTACGAGCAGTACTTC.

This clone was counted once. The J gene is TRBJ2-3, the V gene TRBV5-1; 8 nucleotides match TRBD1. V was pared by 7 bases and J by 2 bases, with 3 bases of the junction left unmatched. The CDR3 covers 13 residues. CDR1 and CDR2 (germline): SGHRS, YFSETQ. DNA for the CDR3: TGCGCCAGCGGACAGGGAATCACAGATACGCAGTATTTT. It translates to CASGQGITDTQYF. Supplemented by reference TRBV5-1 and TRBJ2-3, the full variable domain reads KAGVTQTPRYLIKTRGQQVTLSCSPISGHRSVSWYQQTPGQGLQFLFEYFSETQRNKGNFPGRFSGRQFSNSRSEMNVSTLELGDSALYLCASGQGITDTQYFGPGTRLTVL.

CDR3 in DNA: TGTGCCAGCAGTTCCAGACCGCCCCGCCGGGACAGGGTAATAGAGACCCAGTACTTC. Protein product: CASSSRPPRRDRVIETQYF. The chain uses TRBV28 and TRBJ2-5, with 9 nucleotides matching TRBD1. The germline gives CDR1 MDHEN, CDR2 SYDVKM. V shed 4 bases and J 4 bases; nucleotides not matched to a gene: 19. The CDR3 spans 19 residues.

This clone was observed a few times. J is TRBJ1-5 and V is TRBV2; the D is unclear. The germline gives CDR1 SNHLY, CDR2 FYNNEI. Trimming took 1 base from V and 9 from J, leaving 4 bases between them. The CDR3 is 11 amino acids. The CDR3 DNA sequence: TGTGCCAGCAGTGAAGGGGGGCCCCAGCATTTT. As protein: CASSEGGPQHF.

This clone was detected once. This sequence joins TRBV7-3 and TRBJ2-1; 8 bases line up with TRBD2. The junction had 5 bases not matched to a gene; V was cut back by 1 base and J by 0 bases. Germline V gene lookup returns CDR1 SGHTA and CDR2 FQGTGA. CDR3 length: 17 residues. The CDR3 region has the DNA TGTGCCAGCAGCTTAATGGCTAGCGGGCTCTCCTACAATGAGCAGTTCTTC. Residues: CASSLMASGLSYNEQFF.

The chain recombines TRBV10-3 with TRBJ2-1, with 7 bases aligning to TRBD2. The CDR3 loop spans 17 amino acids. Germline V gene lookup returns CDR1 ENHRY and CDR2 SYGVKD. Unmatched junction bases numbered 10, after V lost 0 bases and J lost 5 bases. The CDR3 DNA is TGTGCCATCAGTGAGTCGGTCGCTAGCGGTGACCACAATGAGCAGTTCTTC. Amino acid sequence: CAISESVASGDHNEQFF.

This clone was counted a single time. The chain recombines TRBV11-2 with TRBJ2-3; D not resolved. The V gene's germline CDR1 is SGHAT and CDR2 FQNNGV. With 5 bases removed from V and 2 bases from J, the gap between germline ends came to 20 bases. CDR3 length: 17 amino acids. This CDR3 is CASSRRVGGQNTDTQYF. The CDR3 DNA follows: TGTGCCAGCAGCCGACGAGTTGGTGGGCAGAACACAGATACGCAGTATTTT.

V and J are TRBV30 and TRBJ2-7, with TRBD2 matching over 11 bases. The CDR3 spans 17 residues. Germline V CDR1 and CDR2: GTSNPN, SVGIG (reference sequence). The J segment lost 4 bases and the V segment lost 1 base, leaving 12 bases of the junction unmatched. CDR3 sequence (DNA): TGTGCCTGGAGTGCCAAAACTAGCGGGAGATTGGGTTACGAGCAGTACTTC. It yields the protein CAWSAKTSGRLGYEQYF.

V gene TRBV6-5 combines with J gene TRBJ1-1, with D possibly being TRBD1 (5 bases). CDR3 size: 14 residues. Germline V gene data show CDR1 as MNHEY and CDR2 as SVGAGI. The V and J ends lost 4 bases and 2 bases respectively, with 11 bases between them. CDR3 nucleotide sequence: TGTGCCAGCAGTTCTATGACAGATAACACTGAAGCTTTCTTT. It codes for CASSSMTDNTEAFF.

The chain couples TRBV5-1 to TRBJ2-1, with D uncertain. The V and J ends lost 0 bases and 0 bases respectively, with 7 bases between them. CDR1 and CDR2 (germline): SGHRS, YFSETQ. This CDR3 comprises 15 residues. CDR3 in DNA: TGCGCCAGCAGCTTGGTGCAGTTCTCCTACAATGAGCAGTTCTTC. It yields the protein CASSLVQFSYNEQFF.

The chain carries TRBV29-1 and TRBJ2-7, with D perhaps being TRBD1 or TRBD2 (7 bases each). The CDR3 consists of 19 residues. Germline CDR1 reads SQVTM; CDR2 reads ANQGSEA. The chain's CDR3 is CPGTPMKGASGRTPYEQYF. The CDR3 DNA sequence: TGCCCCGGGACACCAATGAAGGGGGCTAGCGGAAGAACCCCCTACGAGCAGTACTTC.

The J gene is TRBJ2-3, the V gene TRBV27, with a possible D match to TRBD2 (6 bases). The ends were cut back, 7 bases at V and 1 base at J, with 9 bases in the middle. Per the germline V gene, CDR1 is MNHEY and CDR2 is SMNVEV (reference sequence). The CDR3 consists of 13 residues. This chain's CDR3 is CASTVAGTDTQYF. In DNA, the CDR3 is TGTGCCAGCACCGTAGCGGGCACAGATACGCAGTATTTT.

The chain couples TRBV15 to TRBJ1-1; D not resolved. This CDR3 region has 13 residues. Looked up from germline, CDR1 is LNHNV and CDR2 is YYDKDF (reference sequence). V was trimmed by 7 bases and J by 3 bases, leaving 12 bases between them. Here the CDR3 reads CATTIFRDTEAFF. The DNA for the CDR3 is TGTGCCACCACCATTTTCCGGGACACTGAAGCTTTCTTT.

This clone ranks as medium-sized (0.01 to 0.1%). The chain couples TRBV28 to TRBJ2-7; D is uncertain. Per germline, CDR1 MDHEN and CDR2 SYDVKM. The CDR3 extends over 13 amino acids. Trimming stripped 4 bases from V and 2 bases from J, with 9 bases between. CDR3 coding DNA: TGTGCCAGCAGTTCGCCATCCCCCTACGAGCAGTACTTC. Protein sequence: CASSSPSPYEQYF.

This clone was detected once. CDR3 in amino acids: CASSVVGTRGNEQFF. In DNA form, the CDR3 reads TGTGCCAGCAGCGTAGTCGGGACCCGAGGGAATGAGCAGTTCTTC. J is TRBJ2-1 and V is TRBV9, with D perhaps being TRBD1 or TRBD2 (5 bases each). From germline, CDR1 is SGDLS and CDR2 YYNGEE. V dropped 0 bases and J dropped 7 bases, with 14 bases sitting between them. This CDR3 is 15 amino acids long.

The chain couples TRBV6-6 to TRBJ1-3, with no clear D. Trimming took 0 bases from V and 4 from J, leaving 10 bases between them. Per the germline V gene, CDR1 is MNHNY and CDR2 is SVGAGI (reference sequence). The CDR3 covers 15 residues. The CDR3 region is CASSYSPELGNTIYF. CDR3 coding DNA: TGTGCCAGCAGTTACTCGCCAGAATTAGGAAACACCATATATTTT.

The rearrangement links TRBV28 to TRBJ2-1; 7 nucleotides agree with TRBD2. The CDR3 totals 13 residues. Germline V gene sequence: CDR1 MDHEN, CDR2 SYDVKM. J lost 5 bases, V lost 7 bases, and 5 bases had no gene match. The CDR3, as DNA: TGTGCCAGCACCCTTGGGGGGGACAATGAGCAGTTCTTC. Its protein product is CASTLGGDNEQFF.